This note documents a single T cell receptor beta chain sequence. This table comes from immunoSEQ multiplex PCR, and its TCRdb copy is limited to in-frame clones, with some not included. The sample has about 83,000 clones; roughly 83% are singletons. The sample is drawn from a study of blood T cell repertoires in COVID-19. Whole-study context: T cells, B-cell-depleted T cells, or PBMCs supplied cDNA or gDNA.

The CDR3 spans 16 residues. Trimming took 2 bases from V and 4 from J, leaving 15 bases between them. Germline CDR1 SGHTA, CDR2 FQGNSA. The source is a man in his fifties or sixties with active COVID-19. Specimen: peripheral blood. The chain has TRBV7-2 and TRBJ1-5; D is possibly TRBD1 (6 bases). CDR3 in DNA: TGTGCCAGCAGCTTAACAGGGTCCCGCCAGAATCAGCCCCAGCATTTT. Its translation is CASSLTGSRQNQPQHF.